This is a list of T cell receptor beta chains from one sample in a study of CD8 T cells in ankylosing spondylitis. TCRdb called the 5' RACE reads again in MiXCR, with one record for every CDR3 protein. The sample contains about 450,000 distinct CDR3 sequences, more than 25% of which appear only once. Sample: blood, either unsorted or a sorted T cell fraction (not recorded which). The source of these receptors is a male donor with ankylosing spondylitis. Each CDR3 is given with its conserved first and last residue. The D gene is left open where the match is weak. Size values are once, few and many counts, or a class for expanded clones, and some rows have none.

v_call: TRBV7-2
j_call: TRBJ2-3
clone_size: few
d_call: NA
cdr3_nt: TGTGCCAGCAGCTACTTACCAACGGGGGCAAGGACAGATACGCAGTATTTT
cdr3_aa: CASSYLPTGARTDTQYF

v_call: TRBV12-3/TRBV12-4
j_call: TRBJ2-3
clone_size: few
d_call: NA
cdr3_nt: TGTGCCAGCAGTTCTTTAGGGGGCACAGATACGCAGTATTTT
cdr3_aa: CASSSLGGTDTQYF

v_call: TRBV12-3/TRBV12-4
j_call: TRBJ1-1
clone_size: few
d_call: NA
cdr3_nt: TGTGCCAGCAGGACGACAGGCGACCTGAACACTGAAGCTTTCTTT
cdr3_aa: CASRTTGDLNTEAFF

v_call: TRBV6-1
j_call: TRBJ2-1
clone_size: NA
d_call: NA
cdr3_nt: TGTGCCCTTTTCCGGGGTAGGATGGGTTACAATGAGCAGTTCTTC
cdr3_aa: CALFRGRMGYNEQFF

v_call: TRBV5-1
j_call: TRBJ2-3
clone_size: few
d_call: NA
cdr3_nt: TGCGCCAGCAGCTTCGGACAGATCGATACGCAGTATTTT
cdr3_aa: CASSFGQIDTQYF

v_call: TRBV20-1
j_call: TRBJ2-1
clone_size: few
d_call: NA
cdr3_nt: TGCAGTGCTTACGGGGGAGCCTACAATGAGCAGTTCTTC
cdr3_aa: CSAYGGAYNEQFF

v_call: TRBV11-2
j_call: TRBJ1-6
clone_size: NA
d_call: NA
cdr3_nt: TGTGCCAGCAGCTTGATCTGGAACCCGAACTCCTATAATTCACCCCTCCACTTT
cdr3_aa: CASSLIWNPNSYNSPLHF

v_call: TRBV11-2
j_call: TRBJ1-2
clone_size: NA
d_call: TRBD1
cdr3_nt: TGTGCCACCACAGGGGCCGATGGCTACACCTTC
cdr3_aa: CATTGADGYTF

v_call: TRBV6-2/TRBV6-3
j_call: TRBJ1-6
clone_size: few
d_call: NA
cdr3_nt: TGTGCCAGCAGCCCCGGACCCGCTGAGAGGAATTCACCCCTCCACTTT
cdr3_aa: CASSPGPAERNSPLHF

v_call: TRBV5-5
j_call: TRBJ2-1
clone_size: NA
d_call: NA
cdr3_nt: TGTGCCAGCAGTCACGGGAGCACCTACAATGAGCAGTTCTTC
cdr3_aa: CASSHGSTYNEQFF

v_call: TRBV20-1
j_call: TRBJ1-4
clone_size: few
d_call: NA
cdr3_nt: TGCAGTGCTGCAGGTCTGGGTAATGAAAAACTGTTTTTT
cdr3_aa: CSAAGLGNEKLFF

v_call: TRBV9
j_call: TRBJ2-1
clone_size: NA
d_call: NA
cdr3_nt: TGTGCCAGCAGCGTAGGCGGGAACGCCTACAATGAGCAGTTCTTC
cdr3_aa: CASSVGGNAYNEQFF

v_call: TRBV20-1
j_call: TRBJ2-1
clone_size: NA
d_call: TRBD2
cdr3_nt: TGCAGTGCTTTGACTAGCGGGACCGACAATGAGCAGTTCTTC
cdr3_aa: CSALTSGTDNEQFF

v_call: TRBV20-1
j_call: TRBJ2-5
clone_size: few
d_call: TRBD2
cdr3_nt: TGCAGTGCTAGTTGGGGGAGGGACCAAGAGACCCAGTACTTC
cdr3_aa: CSASWGRDQETQYF

v_call: TRBV5-1
j_call: TRBJ2-3
clone_size: many
d_call: NA
cdr3_nt: TGCGCCAGCAGCTACAAAAGAGATACGCAGTATTTT
cdr3_aa: CASSYKRDTQYF

v_call: TRBV7-9
j_call: TRBJ1-1
clone_size: many
d_call: NA
cdr3_nt: TGTGCCAGCAGCTCCCAGGCGAACACTGAAGCTTTCTTT
cdr3_aa: CASSSQANTEAFF

v_call: TRBV11-2
j_call: TRBJ2-2
clone_size: NA
d_call: NA
cdr3_nt: TGTGCCAGCAGCTTAGGTCCCAGCACGAACACCGGGGAGCTGTTTTTT
cdr3_aa: CASSLGPSTNTGELFF

v_call: TRBV3-1
j_call: TRBJ2-1
clone_size: few
d_call: NA
cdr3_nt: TGTGCCACAAACACACCTCCCGAATATGAGCAGTTCTTC
cdr3_aa: CATNTPPEYEQFF

v_call: TRBV7-2
j_call: TRBJ1-2
clone_size: NA
d_call: TRBD1
cdr3_nt: TGTGCCAGCAGCTTAGGTCAGGGGGCTCTCACCTTC
cdr3_aa: CASSLGQGALTF

v_call: TRBV11-3
j_call: TRBJ2-3
clone_size: many
d_call: NA
cdr3_nt: TGTGCCAGCAGCTTACAGAGAAGCACAGATACGCAGTATTTT
cdr3_aa: CASSLQRSTDTQYF

v_call: TRBV9
j_call: TRBJ2-4
clone_size: NA
d_call: NA
cdr3_nt: TGTGCCAGCAGCGTAGCTTACAGCGATGCCAAAAACATTCAGTACTTC
cdr3_aa: CASSVAYSDAKNIQYF

v_call: TRBV5-1
j_call: TRBJ1-3
clone_size: NA
d_call: NA
cdr3_nt: TGCGCCAGCAGCCTGGACGCCTCTGGAAACACCATATATTTT
cdr3_aa: CASSLDASGNTIYF

v_call: TRBV2
j_call: TRBJ1-6
clone_size: NA
d_call: NA
cdr3_nt: TGTGCCAGCAGTTTCGGGGGACGGGATAATTCACCCCTCCACTTT
cdr3_aa: CASSFGGRDNSPLHF

v_call: TRBV6-1
j_call: TRBJ1-4
clone_size: NA
d_call: NA
cdr3_nt: TGTGCCAGCAGTGAATTGGCACGAGAGGAAAAACTGTTTTTT
cdr3_aa: CASSELAREEKLFF

v_call: TRBV15
j_call: TRBJ2-1
clone_size: many
d_call: TRBD2
cdr3_nt: TGTGCCACCAGCAGAGATCCGGATCTAGCGGGAGTAAATGAGCAGTTCTTC
cdr3_aa: CATSRDPDLAGVNEQFF

v_call: TRBV3-1
j_call: TRBJ2-3
clone_size: NA
d_call: NA
cdr3_nt: TGTGCCAGCAGCCAAGAAAGGACAGATACGCAGTATTTT
cdr3_aa: CASSQERTDTQYF

v_call: TRBV6-5
j_call: TRBJ1-2
clone_size: many
d_call: TRBD1
cdr3_nt: TGTGCCAGCAGTTACCCGGACAGGGGGCAGGAAGGCTACACCTTC
cdr3_aa: CASSYPDRGQEGYTF

v_call: TRBV5-6
j_call: TRBJ1-2
clone_size: NA
d_call: NA
cdr3_nt: TGTGCCATGAGCCCGAGGCTACAGGGAGGTCTAGGGTATGGCTACACCTTC
cdr3_aa: CAMSPRLQGGLGYGYTF

v_call: TRBV7-2
j_call: TRBJ2-5
clone_size: NA
d_call: NA
cdr3_nt: TGTGCCAGCAGCTTAGGAGGACTGGTGCGGGAGACCCAGTACTTC
cdr3_aa: CASSLGGLVRETQYF